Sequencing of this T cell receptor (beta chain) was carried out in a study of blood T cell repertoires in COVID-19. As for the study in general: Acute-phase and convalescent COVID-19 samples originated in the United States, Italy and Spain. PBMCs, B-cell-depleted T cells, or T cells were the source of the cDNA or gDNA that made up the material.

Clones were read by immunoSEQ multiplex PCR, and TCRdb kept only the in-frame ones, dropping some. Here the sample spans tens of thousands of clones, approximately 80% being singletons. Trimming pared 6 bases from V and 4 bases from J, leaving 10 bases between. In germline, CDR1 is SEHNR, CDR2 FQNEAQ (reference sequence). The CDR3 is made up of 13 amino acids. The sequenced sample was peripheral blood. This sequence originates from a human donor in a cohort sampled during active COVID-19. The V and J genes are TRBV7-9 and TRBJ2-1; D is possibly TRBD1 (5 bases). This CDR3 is CASREGAYNEQFF. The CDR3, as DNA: TGTGCCAGCAGGGAAGGGGCTTACAATGAGCAGTTCTTC.